Given below is one T cell receptor (beta chain) in context. This sample was included in a study of blood T cells in healthy people across ages. Sample-barcoded 5' priming and a J-beta primer mix drove a second PCR of roughly 7 to 11 cycles. From the 5' RACE reads, TCRdb called clonotypes with MiXCR, one entry per CDR3 protein. Of 750,000 or so distinct CDR3 sequences in the sample, 20% to 25% are singletons; the top ten hold just under 9.5%. V was pared by 0 bases and J by 4 bases, with 6 bases of the junction left unmatched. Germline V gene lookup returns CDR1 LGHNA and CDR2 YSLEER. The CDR3 runs to 18 residues. In addition, the sample was reused for a study of T cells of mothers and their children.

The chain combines TRBV4-3 with TRBJ2-3, with 14 bases matching TRBD2. Sequenced sample: blood. The receptor was derived from a boy between 10 and 17 years old in good health. CDR3 in amino acids: CASSQDLGTSGGSDTQYF. CDR3 DNA sequence: TGCGCCAGCAGCCAAGATCTTGGGACTAGCGGGGGTTCAGATACGCAGTATTTT.